This passage covers 5 T cell receptor beta chains from one sample sequenced in a study of early T cells in non-severe SARS-CoV-2 infection listed by TCRdb under 2021. Library generation was performed with 5' RACE. Sequenced on a NextSeq 500. TCRdb handled the public reads itself, with Q25 trimming in fastp and clone calling in MiXCR, and kept productive beta chains. Duplicate CDR3 protein sequences are folded into a single record with the most common DNA and genes. The sample table holds about 77,000 distinct CDR3 sequences, of which around 17% were seen once. About 3% of the sample belongs to the ten largest clones. Sequenced sample: whole blood. These receptors were obtained from an adult who was a healthcare worker with PCR-confirmed SARS-CoV-2 infection or an uninfected control (not recorded which).

This clonotype was observed a few times. J is TRBJ1-2 and V is TRBV3-1; D not certain. Germline loops: CDR1 LGHDT, CDR2 YNNKEL (reference sequence). V lost 2 bases and J 8 bases, leaving 9 bases between the germline ends. The CDR3 loop spans 12 amino acids. CDR3 coding DNA: TGTGCCAGCAGCCAATATCTGGAAGGCTACACCTTC. This gives the protein CASSQYLEGYTF.

This clonotype was observed a few times. The chain carries TRBV4-2 and TRBJ1-3; the D gene is possibly TRBD1 (6 bases). Germline CDR1 is LGHNA and CDR2 is YNFKEQ. Trimming took off 0 bases at V and 0 bases at J, with 12 bases between the two ends. The CDR3 has 17 amino acids. For the CDR3, the DNA is TGTGCCAGCAGCCAAGATCAGTTACAGGGCTCTGGAAACACCATATATTTT. Amino acids: CASSQDQLQGSGNTIYF.

This clonotype occurred many times. The rearrangement links TRBV20-1 to TRBJ2-1; TRBD1 might be the D (5 bases). The V gene's germline CDR1 is DFQATT and CDR2 SNEGSKA (reference sequence). This CDR3 is 14 amino acids long. V lost 6 bases and J lost 0, with 12 bases in between. CDR3 nucleotide sequence: TGCAGTGCCCAGGGCGTGGGCTCCTACAATGAGCAGTTCTTC. Protein: CSAQGVGSYNEQFF.

The chain recombines TRBV2 with TRBJ1-4, with D unresolved. V lost 5 bases, J lost 4 bases, and 11 bases lay in between. CDR1 is SNHLY and CDR2 is FYNNEI in the germline V gene. The CDR3 runs to 14 residues. CDR3 sequence (DNA): TGTGCCAGCAGTTCATTCTCGGGTAATGAAAAACTGTTTTTT. Amino acid sequence: CASSSFSGNEKLFF.

This clonotype was counted between two and nine times. The rearrangement joins TRBV5-4 to TRBJ2-1, with D possibly TRBD1 on 5 matching bases. Trimming left V 0 bases short and J 4 bases short, with 14 bases between. Germline V gene data show CDR1 as SGHNT and CDR2 as YYREEE (reference sequence). This CDR3 comprises 16 residues. The DNA of the CDR3 is TGTGCCAGCAGCTTGGAGGCCAGGGAAACTTACAATGAGCAGTTCTTC. Its translation is CASSLEARETYNEQFF.